This is a list of T cell receptor beta chains from one sample in a study of T cell clonotyping in hematopoietic cell transplantation. Repertoires were generated with immunoSEQ multiplex PCR, while TCRdb's copy carries only in-frame clones and drops some. The table has about 18,000 clones, roughly 82% seen once. The specimen was peripheral blood mononuclear cells, collected before stem cell transplant. All receptors come from a man aged 50 to 59 with acute myeloid leukemia. Some clones in this sample may be carry-over from other donors' samples. The CDR3 runs from the conserved cysteine through the conserved F or W. D genes are given only for firm matches. Clone size, where shown, is once, few, many, or a class for clones that have expanded.

size: .
J: TRBJ1-2
D: .
V: TRBV5-4
DNA: TGTGCCAGCAGCTTGGTGGCAGATCTGGATGGCTACACCTTC
CDR3: CASSLVADLDGYTF

size: .
J: TRBJ1-1
D: .
V: TRBV29-1
DNA: TGCAGCGTTGAAGAAAGTCCAGGGTGGTACACTGAAGCTTTCTTT
CDR3: CSVEESPGWYTEAFF

size: .
J: TRBJ2-3
D: .
V: TRBV4-3
DNA: TGCGCCAGCAGCCAAGAACCCAGCGGCCCGCAGTATTTT
CDR3: CASSQEPSGPQYF

size: .
J: TRBJ1-4
D: .
V: TRBV4-3
DNA: TGCGCCAGCAGCCAAGATCCCGGGGCCAATGAAAAACTGTTTTTT
CDR3: CASSQDPGANEKLFF

size: .
J: TRBJ2-5
D: .
V: TRBV15
DNA: TGTGCCACCAGCCCTCGGTGGAGTACTCAAGAGACCCAGTACTTC
CDR3: CATSPRWSTQETQYF

size: once
J: TRBJ2-3
D: .
V: TRBV6-9
DNA: TGTGCCAGCAGTCTTCAAAGCACAGATACGCAGTATTTT
CDR3: CASSLQSTDTQYF

size: .
J: TRBJ1-5
D: .
V: TRBV11-2
DNA: TGTGCCAGCAGCTTATTCGGTTCAGAGAATCAGCCCCAGCATTTT
CDR3: CASSLFGSENQPQHF

size: .
J: TRBJ1-4
D: TRBD1
V: TRBV5-6
DNA: TGTGCCAGCAGCTTGGGCCCGGGACAGGCTAATGAAAAACTGTTTTTT
CDR3: CASSLGPGQANEKLFF

size: .
J: TRBJ1-1
D: .
V: TRBV5-5
DNA: TGTGCCAGCAGCTTAAAGGATGAAGCTTTCTTT
CDR3: CASSLKDEAFF

size: .
J: TRBJ1-1
D: .
V: TRBV7-2
DNA: TGTGCCAGCAGCTCACCGGGACTCCTGAACACTGAAGCTTTCTTT
CDR3: CASSSPGLLNTEAFF

size: .
J: TRBJ2-7
D: .
V: TRBV5-6
DNA: TGTGCCAGCAGCTATACCGACAGCTACGAGCAGTACTTC
CDR3: CASSYTDSYEQYF

size: once
J: TRBJ1-5
D: .
V: TRBV9
DNA: TGTGCCAGCAGCTCCTTTGGTGGCGATCAGCCCCAGCATTTT
CDR3: CASSSFGGDQPQHF

size: .
J: TRBJ1-3
D: .
V: TRBV11-2
DNA: TGTGCCAGCAGCTTACGGGCCACGGACACCATATATTTT
CDR3: CASSLRATDTIYF

size: .
J: TRBJ2-3
D: .
V: TRBV7-2
DNA: TGTGCCAGCAGCTTACCCGAATTTGGGGCGCAGTATTTT
CDR3: CASSLPEFGAQYF

size: .
J: TRBJ2-1
D: .
V: TRBV7-2
DNA: TGTGCCAGCAGCTTAGGGAGCAATGAGCAGTTCTTC
CDR3: CASSLGSNEQFF

size: .
J: TRBJ1-5
D: .
V: TRBV7-2
DNA: TGTGCCAGCAGGATGACAGACAATCAGCCCCAGCATTTT
CDR3: CASRMTDNQPQHF

size: .
J: TRBJ2-1
D: .
V: TRBV7-9
DNA: TGTGCCAGCAGCTTAAGATTGGTGGTGGAGCAGTTCTTC
CDR3: CASSLRLVVEQFF

size: once
J: TRBJ1-1
D: .
V: TRBV9
DNA: TGTGCCAGCAGCGTAGGTATGAACACTGAAGCTTTCTTT
CDR3: CASSVGMNTEAFF

size: .
J: TRBJ2-2
D: TRBD2
V: TRBV4-1
DNA: TGCGCCAGCACCGGGACTAGCGCGAACACCGGGGAGCTGTTTTTT
CDR3: CASTGTSANTGELFF

size: .
J: TRBJ2-5
D: TRBD2
V: TRBV6-6
DNA: TGTGCCAGCAGTCTTGTCGGACTAGTAGGCGAGACCCAGTACTTC
CDR3: CASSLVGLVGETQYF

size: .
J: TRBJ1-2
D: .
V: TRBV4-3
DNA: TGCGCCAGCAGCCGCGAGGGGGGACATTATGGCTACACCTTC
CDR3: CASSREGGHYGYTF

size: once
J: TRBJ2-5
D: .
V: TRBV10-3
DNA: TGTGCCATCAGTGAGTCGGTTACAGGCAACCAAGAGACCCAGTACTTC
CDR3: CAISESVTGNQETQYF

size: .
J: TRBJ1-1
D: .
V: TRBV7-9
DNA: TGTGCCAGCACCACGACAGGCACGAACACTGAAGCTTTCTTT
CDR3: CASTTTGTNTEAFF

size: .
J: TRBJ2-1
D: .
V: TRBV15
DNA: TGTGCCACCAGCAGAACCGACTGGACAGAAACCTCCTACAATGAGCAGTTCTTC
CDR3: CATSRTDWTETSYNEQFF

size: .
J: TRBJ1-5
D: .
V: TRBV28
DNA: TGTGCCAGCCGATCCGCAGGGAGCAATCAGCCCCAGCATTTT
CDR3: CASRSAGSNQPQHF

size: .
J: TRBJ1-1
D: TRBD1
V: TRBV19
DNA: TGTGCCAGTAGTGCCGGACAGGGGGTCGGTGAAGCTTTCTTT
CDR3: CASSAGQGVGEAFF

size: .
J: TRBJ2-3
D: .
V: TRBV7-9
DNA: TGTGCCAGCAGCCCTCAGCCGCGGACGAACCGTCGAGATACGCAGTATTTT
CDR3: CASSPQPRTNRRDTQYF

size: .
J: TRBJ1-3
D: .
V: TRBV5-8
DNA: TGTGCCAGCAGCTTGGCGAACTCTGGAAACACCATATATTTT
CDR3: CASSLANSGNTIYF

size: .
J: TRBJ2-3
D: .
V: TRBV9
DNA: TGTGCCAGCAGCGTAGCCCAACTACCTTTCACAGATACGCAGTATTTT
CDR3: CASSVAQLPFTDTQYF

size: once
J: TRBJ1-4
D: .
V: TRBV27
DNA: TGTGCCAGCAGTCTCTCACCGGCTGGAACAGGGAAGTCTAATGAAAAACTGTTTTTT
CDR3: CASSLSPAGTGKSNEKLFF

size: .
J: TRBJ1-1
D: .
V: TRBV5-6
DNA: TGTGCCAGCAGCTGGGGATTCAACACTGAAGCTTTCTTT
CDR3: CASSWGFNTEAFF

size: .
J: TRBJ1-1
D: TRBD1
V: TRBV29-1
DNA: TGCAGCGTTGAAGATCTCCAGGGGGCGGCTGAAGCTTTCTTT
CDR3: CSVEDLQGAAEAFF

size: .
J: TRBJ2-2
D: .
V: TRBV2
DNA: TGTGCCAGCAGCCTCAGGAGGGGCAAGGGCACCGGGGAGCTGTTTTTT
CDR3: CASSLRRGKGTGELFF

size: few
J: TRBJ2-5
D: TRBD2
V: TRBV25-1
DNA: TGTGCCAGCAGGCGGGGGGCCAGGGAGACCCAGTACTTC
CDR3: CASRRGARETQYF

size: .
J: TRBJ2-7
D: .
V: TRBV4-3
DNA: TGCGCCAGCAGCCAAGAATGGGCAGGGCCCTACGAGCAGTACTTC
CDR3: CASSQEWAGPYEQYF

size: .
J: TRBJ2-7
D: TRBD1
V: TRBV5-4
DNA: TGTGCCAGCAGCCTGGACAGGGTGTTCGACGAGCAGTACTTC
CDR3: CASSLDRVFDEQYF

size: few
J: TRBJ2-3
D: .
V: TRBV2
DNA: TGTGCCAGCTGCCTGGGGGTGGTAGATACGCAGTATTTT
CDR3: CASCLGVVDTQYF

size: .
J: TRBJ1-2
D: .
V: TRBV7-8
DNA: TGTGCCAGCAGCTGGACTCGGACCGGGGCTGAGGGAGATGGCTACACCTTC
CDR3: CASSWTRTGAEGDGYTF

size: once
J: TRBJ1-4
D: .
V: TRBV7-2
DNA: TGTGCCAGCAGCCCGGGGCAGGCCTTTGGGGAACTGTTTTTT
CDR3: CASSPGQAFGELFF

size: .
J: TRBJ1-2
D: TRBD1
V: TRBV27
DNA: TGTGCCAGCAGAAGATATCAGGGGGCGGATGGCTACACCTTC
CDR3: CASRRYQGADGYTF

size: .
J: TRBJ1-2
D: .
V: TRBV19
DNA: TGTGCCAGTATGTCGGGACTGAACTATGGCTACACCTTC
CDR3: CASMSGLNYGYTF

size: few
J: TRBJ2-7
D: .
V: TRBV4-1
DNA: TGCGCCAGCAGCCACTTTGGACAGTCCTACGAGCAGTACTTC
CDR3: CASSHFGQSYEQYF

size: .
J: TRBJ2-4
D: .
V: TRBV5-1
DNA: TGCGCCAGCAGACCAGGGATCCCCGAACTAGCCAAAAACATTCAGTACTTC
CDR3: CASRPGIPELAKNIQYF

size: .
J: TRBJ2-3
D: .
V: TRBV7-6
DNA: TGTGCCAGCAGCTTAGTAGGGGGCACAGATACGCAGTATTTT
CDR3: CASSLVGGTDTQYF

size: .
J: TRBJ2-7
D: .
V: TRBV6-5
DNA: TGTGCCAGCAGTTACTCTCCCCTCTCCTACGAGCAGTACTTC
CDR3: CASSYSPLSYEQYF

size: .
J: TRBJ1-5
D: .
V: TRBV19
DNA: TGTGCCAGTAGTATACGGGGGGTCGGCCCCATTTCTCAATATAGCAATCAGCCCCAGCATTTT
CDR3: CASSIRGVGPISQYSNQPQHF

size: .
J: TRBJ2-5
D: TRBD1
V: TRBV29-1
DNA: TGCAGCGTTGATGGGGGCACAGGGACAGCAGAGACCCAGTACTTC
CDR3: CSVDGGTGTAETQYF

size: once
J: TRBJ1-5
D: .
V: TRBV19
DNA: TGTGCCAGTAGATCCGGGGCCCAGCCCCAGCATTTT
CDR3: CASRSGAQPQHF

size: .
J: TRBJ1-2
D: .
V: TRBV10-1
DNA: TGCGCCAGCAGTTCGGACACCCGGGGCTATGGCTACACCTTC
CDR3: CASSSDTRGYGYTF

size: few
J: TRBJ1-6
D: TRBD1
V: TRBV10-3
DNA: TGTGCCATCAGTGACCCGGGACAGAATAATTCACCCCTCCACTTT
CDR3: CAISDPGQNNSPLHF

size: once
J: TRBJ2-7
D: .
V: TRBV6-5
DNA: TGTGCCAGCAGGGTCCTATCGGGCGAGCAGTACTTC
CDR3: CASRVLSGEQYF

size: .
J: TRBJ1-4
D: TRBD1
V: TRBV7-8
DNA: TGTGCCAGCAGCTTGAGACAGGGGGCGGGGGAAAAACTGTTTTTT
CDR3: CASSLRQGAGEKLFF

size: .
J: TRBJ1-2
D: .
V: TRBV5-1
DNA: TGCGCCAGCAGCCCGGACCAAAAGGTGGGGGGCTACACCTTC
CDR3: CASSPDQKVGGYTF

size: .
J: TRBJ2-2
D: .
V: TRBV6-1
DNA: TGTGCCAGCATGAGGAACACCGGGGAGCTGTTTTTT
CDR3: CASMRNTGELFF

size: .
J: TRBJ2-3
D: .
V: TRBV13
DNA: TGTGCCAGCAGCTTAGGGGGCAGGAGCACAGATACGCAGTATTTT
CDR3: CASSLGGRSTDTQYF

size: .
J: TRBJ1-2
D: .
V: TRBV2
DNA: TGTGCCAGCAGTTCCCAGGACCGCTATGGCTACACCTTC
CDR3: CASSSQDRYGYTF

size: .
J: TRBJ1-5
D: .
V: TRBV11-3
DNA: TGTGCCAGCAGCTTAGTCAGGGATAGCAATCAGCCCCAGCATTTT
CDR3: CASSLVRDSNQPQHF

size: .
J: TRBJ1-2
D: TRBD1
V: TRBV27
DNA: TGTGCCAGCAGTTTAACAGGGGGCGACTATGGCTACACCTTC
CDR3: CASSLTGGDYGYTF

size: .
J: TRBJ1-5
D: .
V: TRBV28
DNA: TGTGCCAGCAGTCCCCCCCGGACCCTAAGAGCGGGTCAGCCCCAGCATTTT
CDR3: CASSPPRTLRAGQPQHF

size: .
J: TRBJ2-1
D: .
V: TRBV4-1
DNA: TGCGCCAGCAGCCAAACCGGACGGGGAGGCTCCTACAATGAGCAGTTCTTC
CDR3: CASSQTGRGGSYNEQFF